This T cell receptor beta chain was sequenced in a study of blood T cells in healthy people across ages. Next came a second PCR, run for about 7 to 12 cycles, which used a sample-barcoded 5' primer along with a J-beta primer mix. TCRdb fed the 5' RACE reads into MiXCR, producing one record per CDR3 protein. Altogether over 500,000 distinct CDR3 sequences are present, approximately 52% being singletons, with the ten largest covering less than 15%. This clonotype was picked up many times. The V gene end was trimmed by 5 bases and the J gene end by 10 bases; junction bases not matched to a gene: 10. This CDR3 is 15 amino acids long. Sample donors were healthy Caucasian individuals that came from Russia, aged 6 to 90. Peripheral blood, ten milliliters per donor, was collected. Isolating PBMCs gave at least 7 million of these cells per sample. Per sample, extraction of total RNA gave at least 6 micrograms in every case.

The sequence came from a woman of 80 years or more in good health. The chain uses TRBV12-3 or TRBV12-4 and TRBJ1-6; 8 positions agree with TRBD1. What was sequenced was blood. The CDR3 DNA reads TGTGCCAGCAGTCCCCCCGCAGGGGGCAAATCACCCCTCCACTTT. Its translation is CASSPPAGGKSPLHF.